The subject of this entry is one TCR beta chain. Its antigen remains unidentified. This sample was taken from a study of T cell repertoires in cytomegalovirus infection. Study background: Recently described HLA-C-restricted plus well-studied HLA-B-restricted CMV epitopes were used. Matching HLA type, along with CMV infection, was indicated by public TCR beta signatures. Whole-study findings and limits: Within the response measured ex vivo, HLA-C-restricted CMV-specific TCR beta clonotypes were dominant. There were carriers of CMV plus the relevant HLA, and cumulative public TCR beta family frequency identified them.

MiXCR, applied by TCRdb to the reads, yields one record per CDR3 protein. This table holds a few hundred thousand distinct CDR3 sequences, roughly a fifth found once. The sequence was collected from a human donor in good health (CMV status not recorded). Some clones in this sample may be carry-over from other donors' samples. The sample was cultured PBMCs, taken from culture after CMV antigen stimulation.

Here the CDR3 reads CASRPGLAGRGEQFF. CDR3 bases: TGTGCCAGTCGACCGGGACTAGCGGGACGCGGTGAGCAGTTCTTC. The rearrangement joins TRBV28 to TRBJ2-1; TRBD2 matches 13 bases. The CDR3 loop spans 15 amino acids. The germline V gene has CDR1 MDHEN and CDR2 SYDVKM. V shed 9 bases, J shed 9 bases, and the junction held 11 bases outside the gene matches.